This T cell receptor (beta chain) was captured in a study of cytomegalovirus exposure and HLA in healthy donors (dated by TCRdb to 2016 to 2017). For the study in its entirety: An earlier analysis of 587 of the donors reported approximately 280 Gb of sequence data and 117 million unique TCR beta sequences obtained from about 180 million T cells. Among several hundred genotyped donors of the cohort, an average of approximately 240,000 unique TCR beta nucleotide sequences was sequenced per donor, of which 15% to 20% were non-productive. Along with the roughly 710-subject first cohort, a separate validation cohort of around 110 different subjects was used. Every discovery cohort repertoire had been produced on one sequencing platform. Roughly 5 DR-DQ haplotypes were treated as single units for association and clustering because of strong linkage in the cohort. The study aimed to test whether cataloging public T cell receptors could reveal signatures of past pathogen exposure. In an earlier analysis of 500 to 650 of the donors, high-throughput TCR beta sequencing was used to judge whether each TCR beta V gene segment behaved as functional or pseudogenic. HLA typing included class I and class II loci at four-digit resolution. Rather than drawing on any new phenotypic data, the later analysis identified candidate immune exposures from TCR beta sequences and the way those sequences occurred across donors. The T cell repertoires of roughly 660 subjects were profiled by immunosequencing and related to cytomegalovirus serostatus. To study patterns of TCR occurrence, a later analysis re-analyzed previously published TCR beta repertoires from around 660 donors and added high-resolution HLA genotyping. An early release that covered roughly 600 HLA-typed donors contained about 300 gigabases of sequencing data and 80 million or so unique TCR sequences. A later genetic analysis used genome-wide SNP genotypes for about 65% of the roughly 700 donors, treating that subset as a discovery cohort. To predict cytomegalovirus infection status, the study brought together high-throughput TCR immunosequencing, statistical association of individual TCRs with disease status, and machine learning. Donor age, sex, ethnicity and CMV serostatus were collected together with the repertoire data. The number of donors typed differed by locus, with 629-630 for A, B, C, DRB1 and DQB1, roughly 520 for DQA1, about 610 for DPA1, and around 460 for DPB1. The genetic ancestry cluster associated with self-reported Caucasian donors included over 65% of the approximately 410 genotyped donors. What the research found in general, with its limitations: Strong co-occurrence of HLA alleles, especially DR and DQ, made assigning TCR associations to individual alleles difficult. In vitro tests confirmed that a few of the cytomegalovirus-associated TCR beta chains recognize cytomegalovirus antigens. A further reported finding was that TCR beta sequences accurately predicted the HLA-A and HLA-B alleles for most subjects in the first cohort. Compared with the approximately 670-donor mean, donors in an Asian-associated ancestry cluster had fewer N-insertions in productive TCRs, according to a later genetic analysis. Broadly in line with IMGT annotations, most TCR beta V segments showed up in productive rearrangements about 87% or about 30% of the time in an earlier analysis of some 590 of the donors. While some public TCRs were present in many individuals, most TCR sequences turned up only very rarely across donors. Only TCR beta chains were sequenced in this cohort, and the absence of alpha or paired-chain data limited detectable features. In both the original and validation cohorts, the classifier was reported to diagnose cytomegalovirus status with high specificity and sensitivity. A later analysis found that HLA-associated TCR beta chains were more clonally expanded and had lower generation probabilities than equally common non-associated chains. The presence/absence analyses assumed that sequencing depth was roughly uniform across donors, and that assumption may not be true. For the cohort, immune exposure information was limited to CMV serostatus. The authors suggested that the approach could potentially be generalized to other disease states and immunological phenotypes. An association between a missense DCLRE1C variant and V-gene and J-gene trimming of TCR beta chains was found in a later genetic analysis and replicated in an independent cohort. The study listed 170 or so TCR beta chains as associated with cytomegalovirus. Correlated functional status among segregating V segments might be attributable to linkage disequilibrium, but an unknown experimental factor could not be ruled out. Because some donors lacked HLA typing at each locus, the association tests relied only on the typed subset. A later analysis reported that several top co-occurrence clusters appeared linked to parvovirus B19, influenza, CMV and Epstein-Barr virus. In a later analysis, TCR association rates were found to vary across HLA loci, with the most associated TCRs seen for DRB1 alleles and the fewest for HLA-C alleles. The sequencing pipeline was judged likely to have produced a cluster of highly shared sequence variants as a technical artifact. The earlier analysis of approximately 590 of the donors excluded around 17 rarely observed V segments, including chromosome 9 orphons, because counts were too low. A later analysis associated 15,000 to 20,000 TCR beta sequences with specific HLA alleles at a false discovery rate of 0.05. In a later analysis, most CMV-associated TCR beta chains were found to appear HLA-restricted, with HLA associations seemingly driven largely by CMV exposure.

Library prep was done by the immunoSEQ multiplex PCR assay. For the multiplex PCR, a mixture combining 60 forward primers for TCR Vbeta segments and 13 reverse primers for TCR Jbeta segments was used. A multiplex PCR assay on genomic DNA amplified the CDR3 region of rearranged TCR beta genes. Amplified TCR beta libraries were sequenced as 87-base-pair reads on the Illumina HiSeq System. In the source study's methods: Across the 700 or so repertoires, a later analysis counted 75 million to 90 million unique TCR beta chains, roughly 11 million of which were shared by at least two donors. Raw reads were error-corrected and collapsed into unique sequences by a nearest-neighbor algorithm in which closely related sequences were merged to remove PCR and sequencing errors. CDR3 sequences were aligned to IMGT reference sequences to assign V, D and J gene segments. Each retained sequence needed at least a six-nucleotide match to both a V gene segment and a J gene segment. A rearrangement counted as productive if the CDR3 had no stop codons and remained in frame with V and J, and every other rearrangement counted as non-productive. CDR3 was defined by IMGT convention, running from the second conserved V-encoded cysteine to the conserved J-encoded phenylalanine. The earlier analysis of 500 to 750 of the donors excluded any sequence lacking an unambiguous match to a single V gene segment. An earlier analysis of 550 to 650 of the donors classified V segments as functional when productive rearrangements were above 56.7% and as segregating when the standard deviation between donors was above 5%. A statistical classification framework was built for diagnosing cytomegalovirus status from the catalog of TCR beta chain sequences. A later analysis assigned V and J genes by comparing TCR nucleotide sequences with IMGT/GENE-DB human TR gene sequences. In a later analysis, CDR3 sequences and most-parsimonious VDJ recombination scenarios were assigned using the TCRdist pipeline. In a later analysis, each TCR beta chain was defined by its CDR3 amino acid sequence together with its V-gene family, and reads without a unique V-gene family were excluded. A later analysis removed over 500 highly shared, low-generation-probability nucleotide sequences to deal with suspected cross-contamination and a sequencing artifact. In a later analysis, a clonal expansion index was calculated for each public chain from normalized within-repertoire ranks of inferred template counts. A later analysis computed generation probabilities with a VDJ recombination model fitted to out-of-frame rearrangements, and checked the results against IGoR. Hypergeometric tests were used in a later analysis to score TCR-TCR, TCR-HLA and TCR-CMV co-occurrence, with a repertoire-size bias correction applied to the TCR pairs. False discovery rates were estimated in a later analysis by permuting HLA or CMV assignments 20 times. A later analysis grouped co-occurring TCRs with DBSCAN, adding TCRdist sequence similarity when clustering within HLA-allele-positive subsets. For co-occurrence clustering, repertoires with fewer than 30,000 or more than 120,000 public chains were excluded, along with 5 or 6 repertoires with anomalous nucleotide sharing. Entries here come from immuneACCESS through TCRdb and include only in-frame sequences with V and J called. Some clones fail to appear in such tables; in the studies checked, an unresolved V gene covers under half of the shortfall, and the cause of the remainder is unknown. V and J calls and clone size follow that table, whereas D and trimming were derived from the DNA. The sample contains about 200,000 clones, approximately 86% of them found a single time. Clones ranked in the top ten supply around 0.31% of the sample.

The cohort was made up of 500 to 850 healthy bone marrow donors. At the time of sampling, all cohort members were nominally healthy, though unrecorded immune exposures were likely present. The donor tested CMV seronegative and was one of the 352 seronegative cohort members. Each donor provided a peripheral blood sample, and peripheral blood mononuclear cells were used for TCR beta sequencing. The Qiagen DNeasy Blood Extraction Kit was used to extract genomic DNA from the blood cell samples. Worth noting for this clone: The specificity of this receptor is unknown. The record has no base qualities; no much larger clone is one base away.

The sequencing input was PBMCs. The receptor comes from a woman in her 30s in good health and CMV-seronegative.

The bases read TGCGCCAGCAGTCTACTAGCGGGGGGGCCCAAAAACATTCAGTACTTC. This is translated as CASSLLAGGPKNIQYF. This sequence uses TRBV5-1 and TRBJ2-4; TRBD2 agrees with 13 junctional bases. Trimming removed 5 bases from V and 2 bases from J; the gene matches leave 4 bases unexplained. Based on the germline V gene, the CDR1 and CDR2 sequences are SGHRS and YFSETQ. From the cysteine through the phenylalanine, the CDR3 covers 16 amino acids. The DNA shown is the 48-base CDR3, in frame from base 1.